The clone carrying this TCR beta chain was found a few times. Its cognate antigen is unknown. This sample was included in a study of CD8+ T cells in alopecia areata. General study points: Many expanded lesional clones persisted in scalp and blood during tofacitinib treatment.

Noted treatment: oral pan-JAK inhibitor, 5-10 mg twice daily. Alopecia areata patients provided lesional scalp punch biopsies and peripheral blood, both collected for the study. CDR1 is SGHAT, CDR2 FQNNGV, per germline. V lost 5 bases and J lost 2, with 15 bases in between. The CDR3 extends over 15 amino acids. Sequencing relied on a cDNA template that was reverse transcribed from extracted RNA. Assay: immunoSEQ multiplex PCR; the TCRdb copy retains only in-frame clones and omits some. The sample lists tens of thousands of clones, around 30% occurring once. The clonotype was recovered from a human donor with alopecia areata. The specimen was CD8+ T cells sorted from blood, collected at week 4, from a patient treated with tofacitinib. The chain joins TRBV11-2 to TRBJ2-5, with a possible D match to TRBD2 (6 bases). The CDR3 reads CASSPLMGGQETQYF. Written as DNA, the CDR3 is TGTGCCAGCAGCCCGTTGATGGGGGGTCAAGAGACCCAGTACTTC.